Each of the 11 T cell receptor beta chains below was sequenced from the same sample in a study of cytomegalovirus exposure and HLA in healthy donors. The PCR had 60 Vbeta and 13 Jbeta primers. TCRdb keeps only in-frame clones here, not all; method: immunoSEQ multiplex PCR. The sample has around 210,000 clones; around 78% are singletons. The sequenced material came from PBMCs. The receptors shown here come from a boy between 10 and 17 years old in good health and CMV-seronegative.

The chain couples TRBV18 to TRBJ1-1; D unresolved. V was shortened by 4 bases and J by 0 bases, with 15 bases between the two germline ends. Germline V gene sequence: CDR1 KGHSH, CDR2 LQKENI. The CDR3 has 16 amino acids. This chain's CDR3 is CASSLYKGDLNTEAFF. The CDR3 region has the DNA TGTGCCAGCTCACTATACAAAGGAGACTTGAACACTGAAGCTTTCTTT.

The V call is TRBV14, the J call TRBJ1-2; D is ambiguous. The length of the CDR3 is 15 residues. Trimming stripped 4 bases from V and 5 bases from J, with 17 bases between. The germline gives CDR1 SGHDN, CDR2 FVKESK. The CDR3: CASSPYRARTYGYTF. Written as DNA, the CDR3 is TGTGCCAGCAGCCCCTATCGAGCACGGACTTATGGCTACACCTTC.

The chain uses TRBV5-1 and TRBJ1-6, with 7 bases aligning to TRBD1. CDR1 and CDR2 (germline): SGHRS, YFSETQ. The trim removed 2 bases at V and 9 bases at J, leaving 8 bases unmatched. The CDR3 is made up of 15 amino acids. CDR3 residues: CASSFDRAVGSPLHF. For the CDR3, the DNA is TGCGCCAGCAGCTTCGACAGGGCCGTGGGTTCACCCCTCCACTTT.

This clone was recorded only once. The gene calls are TRBV29-1 and TRBJ2-3, with TRBD2 matching 8 bases. From germline, CDR1 is SQVTM and CDR2 ANQGSEA. The CDR3 sequence is 14 residues long. The V gene end was trimmed by 5 bases and the J gene end by 2 bases; junction bases not matched to a gene: 6. CDR3 amino acids: CSVKSSGYTDTQYF. In nucleotides, the CDR3 is TGCAGCGTTAAATCTAGCGGGTACACAGATACGCAGTATTTT.

J is TRBJ2-3 and V is TRBV9, with TRBD1 matching 9 bases. The J segment lost 5 bases and the V segment lost 4 bases, leaving 11 bases of the junction unmatched. The germline gives CDR1 SGDLS, CDR2 YYNGEE. The CDR3 loop spans 16 amino acids. The CDR3 DNA sequence: TGTGCCAGCAGCACTCCGGACAGGGGAGGGGTAGATACGCAGTATTTT. It encodes CASSTPDRGGVDTQYF.

The chain couples TRBV5-4 to TRBJ2-2; D is uncertain. CDR1 SGHNT and CDR2 YYREEE come from the germline V gene (reference sequence). V was trimmed by 0 bases and J by 8 bases, leaving 5 bases between them. The CDR3 extends over 12 amino acids. CDR3: CASSLARGELFF. The DNA of the CDR3 is TGTGCCAGCAGCTTGGCCCGGGGGGAGCTGTTTTTT.

The chain carries TRBV13 and TRBJ2-7; perhaps TRBD1 as D (6 bases). V was shortened by 5 bases and J by 6 bases, with 14 bases between the two germline ends. The germline CDR1 and CDR2 sequences are PRHDT and FYEKMQ (reference sequence). CDR3 length equals 13 residues. CDR3 sequence: CASSAAQGREQYF. The CDR3 DNA is TGTGCCAGCAGCGCGGCACAGGGTCGCGAGCAGTACTTC.

The rearrangement links TRBV14 to TRBJ2-3; a weak D match, TRBD1 (5 bases). Trimming removed 4 bases from V and 2 bases from J, with 7 bases in between. This CDR3 is built from 13 residues. Germline loops: CDR1 SGHDN, CDR2 FVKESK. The CDR3 here is CASSRGLTDTQYF. The CDR3 DNA is TGTGCCAGCAGCCGGGGCCTCACAGATACGCAGTATTTT.

This clone showed up just a few times. The CDR3 sequence is CASSPGGSGEYF. The CDR3 DNA is TGTGCCAGTAGTCCCGGGGGTAGCGGGGAGTATTTT. This rearrangement joins TRBV19 to TRBJ2-3, with 8 bases that match TRBD2. CDR3 length equals 12 residues. Germline lookup yields CDR1 LNHDA and CDR2 SQIVND (reference sequence). Losses at the gene ends were 5 bases for V and 13 bases for J; bases not matched to a gene: 8.

The chain links TRBV5-1 to TRBJ2-6; weak D call: TRBD1 (6 bases). There are 19 residues in the CDR3. V was clipped by 1 base and J by 0 bases, with 17 bases between them. The germline gives CDR1 SGHRS, CDR2 YFSETQ. The CDR3 DNA is TGCGCCAGCAGCTTGTTGGTCCGGACAGTCGGCTCTGGGGCCAACGTCCTGACTTTC. Amino acids: CASSLLVRTVGSGANVLTF.

The chain is built from TRBV7-8 and TRBJ1-2; D unresolved. V was pared by 1 base and J by 3 bases, with 12 bases between. From germline, CDR1 is SGHVS and CDR2 FQNEAQ. The CDR3 runs 15 residues. The CDR3 region has the DNA TGTGCCAGCAGCTTAGGAGGGAGGGTATACTATGGCTACACCTTC. This sequence encodes CASSLGGRVYYGYTF.